This T cell receptor beta chain stems from a study of response to subunit inactivated influenza vaccine. Study-level results: Researchers suggested that each seasonal influenza vaccination recruits few new T cells.

TCRdb called the RT-PCR reads again in MiXCR, with one record for every CDR3 protein. The data show about 240,000 distinct CDR3 sequences, with less than 15% seen just once and 7.8% held by the top ten. This clonotype appeared a few times. Its target is not known. The clonotype originates from a man aged 45 to 65 who received an inactivated influenza vaccine. Here the sequenced sample was non-naive T cells sorted from PBMCs, taken 14 to 15 days before vaccination.

The CDR3 nucleotides are TGTGCCAGCAGCTGGGGAACCGACACTAGTGGCAATCAGCCCCAGCATTTT. Its protein product is CASSWGTDTSGNQPQHF. The chain carries TRBV7-9 and TRBJ1-5; D gene uncertain. The germline CDR1 and CDR2 sequences are SEHNR and FQNEAQ (reference sequence). V was clipped by 4 bases and J by 2 bases, with 18 bases between them. The length of the CDR3 is 17 residues.